The 20 T cell receptor beta chains presented below share a single source sample, sequenced in a study of blood T cells in healthy people across ages. A second PCR of 7 to 11 cycles used a sample-barcoded 5' primer and a J-beta primer mix. MiXCR, run by TCRdb on the 5' RACE reads, gives a single entry per CDR3 protein. This sample has around 1,500,000 distinct CDR3 sequences, with 28% found just once. Sequenced material: blood. Source of these receptors: a woman aged 25 to 39 in good health.

The chain carries TRBV19 and TRBJ2-3, with TRBD2 matching over 10 bases. The J segment lost 5 bases and the V segment lost 3 bases, leaving 8 bases of the junction unmatched. The V gene's germline CDR1 is LNHDA and CDR2 SQIVND (reference sequence). The CDR3 consists of 16 residues. As DNA, the CDR3 is TGTGCCAGTAGTATCAGCGGGAGGGCCAAGGAAGATACGCAGTATTTT. Its translation: CASSISGRAKEDTQYF.

The chain is built from TRBV7-9 and TRBJ2-4, with D perhaps matching TRBD2 (5 bases). Trimming pared 1 base from V and 13 bases from J, leaving 11 bases between. Germline CDR1 reads SEHNR; CDR2 reads FQNEAQ (reference sequence). CDR3 length: 12 amino acids. This CDR3 is CASSLVNWEQYF. Here the CDR3 DNA reads TGTGCCAGCAGCTTAGTCAATTGGGAGCAGTACTTC.

The gene calls are TRBV30 and TRBJ1-4; D call uncertain. V shed 3 bases and J shed 6 bases, with 14 bases lying between them. The CDR3 consists of 14 residues. Germline CDR1 and CDR2: GTSNPN and SVGIG (reference sequence). CDR3: CAWRAGVRDEKLFF. As DNA, the CDR3 is TGTGCCTGGAGAGCGGGAGTTCGGGATGAAAAACTGTTTTTT.

This clonotype was picked up a small number of times. CDR3 region: CASSRPGLAGGVETQYF. CDR3 coding DNA: TGTGCCAGCAGCCGACCGGGACTAGCGGGGGGTGTTGAGACCCAGTACTTC. This chain uses TRBV3-1 with TRBJ2-5, with TRBD2 matching over 15 bases. Germline-derived CDR1 and CDR2 are LGHDT and YNNKEL (reference sequence). This CDR3 is built from 17 residues. Trimming took 4 bases from V and 5 from J; bases not matched to a gene: 8.

This clonotype was detected a few times. V is TRBV4-1 and J is TRBJ2-3, with 7 bases matching TRBD2. The V segment lost 0 bases and the J segment 6 bases; nucleotides outside the gene matches: 9. The germline gives CDR1 MGHRA, CDR2 YSYEKL. This CDR3 is 16 amino acids long. CDR3 DNA sequence: TGCGCCAGCAGCCAAGAGATCACCCGGGAGGTGGATACGCAGTATTTT. Translation gives CASSQEITREVDTQYF.

The V call is TRBV5-1, the J call TRBJ2-7, with 13 bases fitting TRBD2. The CDR3 is 18 amino acids. V lost 0 bases, J lost 2 bases, and 8 bases stayed unmatched. The germline CDR1 and CDR2 sequences are SGHRS and YFSETQ. The CDR3 sequence: CASSLAATSGRSTYEQYF. The CDR3 DNA is TGCGCCAGCAGCTTGGCCGCGACTAGCGGGAGGTCGACCTACGAGCAGTACTTC. The whole variable domain, filled in from reference TRBV5-1 and TRBJ2-7, reads KAGVTQTPRYLIKTRGQQVTLSCSPISGHRSVSWYQQTPGQGLQFLFEYFSETQRNKGNFPGRFSGRQFSNSRSEMNVSTLELGDSALYLCASSLAATSGRSTYEQYFGPGTRLTVT.

This clonotype was recorded once. This could be a read error, since a much larger clone is one nucleotide away. The chain links TRBV20-1 to TRBJ2-1, with D possibly being TRBD1 (6 bases). The germline CDR1 and CDR2 sequences are DFQATT and SNEGSKA (reference sequence). The CDR3 covers 12 residues. V was trimmed by 8 bases and J by 13 bases, leaving 21 bases between them. The DNA for the CDR3 is TGCAGTTATCGCAGGGGCGCAGAGACCCAGTTCTTC. Amino acid sequence: CSYRRGAETQFF.

The gene calls are TRBV28 and TRBJ1-2, with 7 bases aligning to TRBD1. J was trimmed by 6 bases and V by 3 bases; bases with no gene match: 10. This CDR3 region has 15 residues. Germline V gene lookup returns CDR1 MDHEN and CDR2 SYDVKM. The CDR3 nucleotides read TGTGCCAGCAGTTTCGTGCGACAGGGTGGAAATGGCTACACCTTC. It encodes CASSFVRQGGNGYTF.

The chain links TRBV7-2 to TRBJ2-3, with 11 bases matching TRBD2. The germline CDR1 and CDR2 sequences are SGHTA and FQGNSA. J gave up 6 bases and V 1 base, and 6 bases lay outside the gene matches. CDR3 length: 16 residues. DNA for the CDR3: TGTGCCAGCAGCTTAGATCCCGCTAGCGGGGGGGATACGCAGTATTTT. Encoded protein: CASSLDPASGGDTQYF. Based on the CDR3 plus reference TRBV7-2 and TRBJ2-3, the full variable domain is GAGVSQSPSNKVTEKGKDVELRCDPISGHTALYWYRQSLGQGLEFLIYFQGNSAPDKSGLPSDRFSAERTGGSVSTLTIQRTQQEDSAVYLCASSLDPASGGDTQYFGPGTRLTVL.

This clonotype was seen repeatedly, ten times or more. The chain joins TRBV12-3 or TRBV12-4 to TRBJ2-7, with D possibly being TRBD1 (6 bases). CDR3 length: 14 residues. Trimming took 5 bases from V and 3 from J, leaving 14 bases between them. The CDR3 coding sequence is TGTGCCAGCAGTCTACAGGGTACGAGCTACGAGCAGTACTTC. Its protein is CASSLQGTSYEQYF.

In the case of this clonotype: This may arise from a read error, as a much more abundant clone is one base away. The CDR3 end shows no conserved phenylalanine or tryptophan, and so a read error is likely. The chain has TRBV5-1 and TRBJ2-3, with 7 positions matching TRBD1. The CDR3 extends over 15 amino acids. Germline V gives CDR1 SGHRS, CDR2 YFSETQ. The V and J ends lost 4 bases and 2 bases, in that order; junction bases with no gene match: 7. The CDR3 spells CASSKQGLLTDTQYC. The CDR3 bases are TGCGCCAGCAGCAAACAGGGGCTCCTCACAGATACGCAGTATTGT.

This clonotype is a singleton in its sample. The V and J genes are TRBV24-1 and TRBJ2-5, with no clear D. The germline gives CDR1 KGHDR, CDR2 SFDVKD. V dropped 1 base and J dropped 3 bases, with 5 bases sitting between them. The CDR3 length is 13 residues. CDR3 bases: TGTGCCACCAGTGATTTAACGGAAGAGACCCAGTACTTC. Amino acids: CATSDLTEETQYF.

Many counts were recorded for this clonotype. The V gene is TRBV29-1, the J gene TRBJ2-1, with D perhaps matching TRBD1 (5 bases). The CDR3 contains 14 residues. CDR1 and CDR2 from the germline V gene are SQVTM and ANQGSEA. Trimming took off 4 bases at V and 3 bases at J, with 13 bases between the two ends. The CDR3 protein is CSVVPRAIYNEQFF. The CDR3 DNA is TGCAGCGTTGTACCCAGGGCCATCTACAATGAGCAGTTCTTC.

V is TRBV5-1 and J is TRBJ2-1; TRBD2 matches 7 bases. Losses at the gene ends were 0 bases for V and 10 bases for J; bases not matched to a gene: 10. Germline lookup yields CDR1 SGHRS and CDR2 YFSETQ. CDR3 length: 15 residues. For the CDR3, the DNA is TGCGCCAGCAGCTTGGCCCCAACTAGCGACTACGAGCAGTTCTTC. It yields the protein CASSLAPTSDYEQFF.

The chain is built from TRBV3-1 and TRBJ2-7; maybe TRBD1 (6 bases). The V gene lost 6 bases and the J gene lost 6 bases, with 15 bases spanning the gap. Per germline, CDR1 LGHDT and CDR2 YNNKEL (reference sequence). This CDR3 region has 13 residues. The CDR3 protein is CASRNNRDREQYF. The CDR3 nucleotides are TGTGCCAGCAGAAACAACAGGGACCGCGAGCAGTACTTC.

This clonotype was recorded many times. The gene calls are TRBV7-2 and TRBJ2-1; 7 bases line up with TRBD2. V dropped 0 bases and J dropped 7; count of bases not matched to a gene: 6. The CDR3 is 15 residues long. CDR1 is SGHTA and CDR2 is FQGNSA in the germline V gene. The CDR3 region is CASSLAAGPWNEQFF. The CDR3 DNA follows: TGTGCCAGCAGCTTAGCAGCGGGGCCATGGAATGAGCAGTTCTTC.

The V call is TRBV3-1, the J call TRBJ2-3; 10 bases align to TRBD1. The CDR3 is made up of 12 amino acids. The V gene end was trimmed by 7 bases and the J gene end by 11 bases; junction bases not matched to a gene: 6. Germline V lookup: CDR1 LGHDT, CDR2 YNNKEL (reference sequence). This CDR3 is CASTAGDRGQYF. The CDR3, as DNA: TGTGCCAGCACCGCAGGGGACAGGGGGCAGTATTTT.

V usage is TRBV5-5 and J usage is TRBJ1-2, with D maybe TRBD1 (5 bases). The V and J ends lost 5 bases and 1 base respectively, with 21 bases between them. Per the germline V gene, CDR1 is SGHKS and CDR2 is YYEKEE (reference sequence). This CDR3 region has 17 residues. CDR3 coding DNA: TGTGCCAGCAGTAACCCGGGACCGAGAATATATAACTATGGCTACACCTTC. Its protein is CASSNPGPRIYNYGYTF.

This clonotype was picked up a small number of times. The rearrangement joins TRBV20-1 to TRBJ2-7, with 10 bases aligning to TRBD1. After removal of 5 bases from V and 4 bases from J, the junction contained 5 bases not matched to a gene. The germline gives CDR1 DFQATT, CDR2 SNEGSKA (reference sequence). This CDR3 has 13 residues. This CDR3 reads CSALWTGGYEQYF. The CDR3, as DNA: TGCAGTGCTCTTTGGACAGGGGGATACGAGCAGTACTTC.

Note on this clonotype: Germline is not matched at one junction end, which may reflect a read error. The chain links TRBV4-1 to TRBJ1-5; no clear D gene. The germline gives CDR1 MGHRA, CDR2 YSYEKL. This CDR3 spans 12 amino acids. CDR3 residues: CASSQENQPQHF. The CDR3 DNA reads TGTGCCAGCAGCCAAGAAAATCAGCCCCAGCATTTT.